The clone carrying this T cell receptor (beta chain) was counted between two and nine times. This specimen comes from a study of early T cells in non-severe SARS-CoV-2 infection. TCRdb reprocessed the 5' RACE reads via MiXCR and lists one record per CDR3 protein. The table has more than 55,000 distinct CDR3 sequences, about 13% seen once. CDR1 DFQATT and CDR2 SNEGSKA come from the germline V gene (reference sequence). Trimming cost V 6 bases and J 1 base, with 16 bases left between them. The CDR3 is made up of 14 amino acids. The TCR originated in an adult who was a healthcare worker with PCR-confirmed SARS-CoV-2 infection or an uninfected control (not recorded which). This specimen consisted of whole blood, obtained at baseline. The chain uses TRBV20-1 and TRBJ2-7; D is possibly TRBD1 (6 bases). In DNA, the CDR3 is TGCAGTGCCAGTGGGCAGGGGCTTTCCTACGAGCAGTACTTC. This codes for CSASGQGLSYEQYF.